These 25 T cell receptor beta chains were sequenced from one sample in a study of beta chain features in type 1 diabetes. Every bit of the isolated RNA underwent reverse transcription, so sequencing read expressed TCRB transcripts. Assay: immunoSEQ multiplex PCR; the TCRdb copy retains only in-frame clones and omits some. Of about 220,000 clones listed, roughly 10% are singletons. Specimen: central memory CD4+ T cells from blood. The receptor set was obtained from a young man in good health.

As DNA, the CDR3 is TGTGCCAGCAGTACAGGGACTAGCGGGAGGGGGGATGAGCAGTTCTTC. Amino acid sequence: CASSTGTSGRGDEQFF. The chain combines TRBV6-6 with TRBJ2-1; 16 bases agree with TRBD2. Trimming cost V 5 bases and J 8 bases; bases outside gene matches: 6. The CDR3 extends over 16 amino acids. Looked up from germline, CDR1 is MNHNY and CDR2 is SVGAGI (reference sequence).

The chain combines TRBV14 with TRBJ1-2; D is ambiguous. The germline CDR1 and CDR2 sequences are SGHDN and FVKESK. The CDR3 is 14 residues long. Trimming removed 4 bases from V and 3 bases from J, with 12 bases in between. The CDR3 DNA is TGTGCCAGCAGCCCCCTCGGACGAGACTATGGCTACACCTTC. Protein product: CASSPLGRDYGYTF.

The rearrangement links TRBV10-3 to TRBJ2-7; D call uncertain. V shed 5 bases and J shed 3 bases, with 5 bases lying between them. Germline V lookup: CDR1 ENHRY, CDR2 SYGVKD. The CDR3 runs 11 residues. The CDR3 region is CAISLNYEQYF. CDR3 coding DNA: TGTGCCATCAGTCTAAACTACGAGCAGTACTTC.

This clone was recorded a few times. V usage is TRBV27 and J usage is TRBJ1-1; 7 bases line up with TRBD1. The CDR3 is made up of 15 amino acids. V lost 3 bases and J lost 3; bases outside the gene matches: 7. Per the germline V gene, CDR1 is MNHEY and CDR2 is SMNVEV (reference sequence). The CDR3 DNA sequence: TGTGCCAGCAGTTTCTCGACAGGGAGGGACACTGAAGCTTTCTTT. Protein product: CASSFSTGRDTEAFF.

The chain joins TRBV10-3 to TRBJ1-1; the D is unclear. V was shortened by 11 bases and J by 5 bases, with 12 bases between the two germline ends. Germline CDR1 is ENHRY and CDR2 is SYGVKD. CDR3 size: 11 residues. The CDR3 sequence is CASRRDTEAFF. The DNA of the CDR3 is TGTGCCTCAAGAAGGGATACTGAAGCTTTCTTT.

The chain recombines TRBV30 with TRBJ1-2; D not resolved. The CDR3 is 13 residues long. Germline CDR1 is GTSNPN and CDR2 is SVGIG (reference sequence). Trimming removed 5 bases from V and 7 bases from J, with 17 bases in between. The CDR3 nucleotides are TGTGCCTGGCCCAAGTCGACCCGAGGTGGCTACACCTTC. Encoded protein: CAWPKSTRGGYTF.

J is TRBJ2-1 and V is TRBV30; D is undetermined. CDR1 and CDR2 (germline): GTSNPN, SVGIG (reference sequence). V was clipped by 7 bases and J by 15 bases, with 13 bases between them. The CDR3 sequence is 9 residues long. CDR3 loop: CALPYLSFF. The DNA for the CDR3 is TGTGCCTTACCGTACCTCTCGTTCTTC.

The rearrangement links TRBV10-3 to TRBJ2-7; D not certain. CDR1 is ENHRY and CDR2 is SYGVKD in the germline V gene. Trimming took 5 bases from V and 3 from J, leaving 5 bases between them. CDR3 length equals 11 residues. The CDR3 bases are TGTGCCATCAGTTCCCTCTACGAGCAGTACTTC. Translated, it gives CAISSLYEQYF.

The table lists this clone with a few counts. The J gene is TRBJ2-7, the V gene TRBV23-1; 8 bases fit TRBD1. TRBV23-1 qualifies as an ORF whose function is uncertain. Unmatched junction bases numbered 6, after V lost 0 bases and J lost 2 bases. CDR3 size: 16 residues. The CDR3 coding sequence is TGCGCCAGCAGTCAATCCCCCCCAGGGGGCCCCTACGAGCAGTACTTC. Amino acids: CASSQSPPGGPYEQYF.

This chain joins TRBV5-4 and TRBJ2-1; no reliable D call. CDR3 length: 14 amino acids. Per the germline V gene, CDR1 is SGHNT and CDR2 is YYREEE (reference sequence). Trimming removed 5 bases at V and 2 bases at J, with 11 bases between. As DNA, the CDR3 is TGTGCCAGCAGTCTTAGCCTGACCTACAATGAGCAGTTCTTC. The encoded protein is CASSLSLTYNEQFF.

This clone has only a few counts. V usage is TRBV4-1 and J usage is TRBJ2-1; possible D gene TRBD2, 6 bases. V shed 4 bases and J shed 8 bases, with 12 bases lying between them. The CDR3 runs to 13 residues. Germline V gives CDR1 MGHRA, CDR2 YSYEKL. The CDR3 DNA follows: TGCGCCAGCAGCCGGGTCGGAGGGGATGAGCAGTTCTTC. Translation gives CASSRVGGDEQFF.

The CDR3 protein is CASRTGGVGTEAFF. CDR3 DNA: TGTGCCAGCAGGACCGGAGGGGTAGGCACTGAAGCTTTCTTT. This chain links TRBV6-1 with TRBJ1-1; D might be TRBD1 (5 bases). CDR1 and CDR2 (germline): MNHNS, SASEGT. The CDR3 contains 14 residues. Trimming removed 6 bases from V and 4 bases from J, with 15 bases in between.

CDR3 sequence: CASSLEGRDEKLFF. DNA of the CDR3: TGCGCCAGCAGCTTGGAGGGAAGGGATGAAAAACTGTTTTTT. This sequence joins TRBV5-1 and TRBJ1-4; D is unclear. V lost 0 bases and J lost 6, with 9 bases in between. The CDR3 length is 14 residues. CDR1 SGHRS and CDR2 YFSETQ come from the germline V gene.

This clone was counted ten times or more. V is TRBV7-9 and J is TRBJ2-3, with TRBD1 as a possible D gene (7 bases). Per germline, CDR1 SEHNR and CDR2 FQNEAQ (reference sequence). The ends were cut back, 4 bases at V and 5 bases at J, with 10 bases in the middle. The CDR3 extends over 13 amino acids. The CDR3 nucleotides are TGTGCCAGCAGCTCCCAGGGGGGAGATACGCAGTATTTT. It encodes CASSSQGGDTQYF.

This clone was counted many times. The rearrangement joins TRBV18 to TRBJ2-4, with D possibly being TRBD2 (6 bases). The CDR3 is made up of 16 amino acids. V shed 2 bases and J shed 0 bases, with 11 bases lying between them. The germline gives CDR1 KGHSH, CDR2 LQKENI. CDR3 amino acids: CASSPAGGLAKNIQYF. The DNA for the CDR3 is TGTGCCAGCTCACCAGCCGGGGGACTAGCCAAAAACATTCAGTACTTC.

V is TRBV2 and J is TRBJ2-7; D is undetermined. This CDR3 is 13 amino acids long. Germline V gene data show CDR1 as SNHLY and CDR2 as FYNNEI. V was trimmed by 4 bases and J by 0 bases, leaving 7 bases between them. The CDR3 nucleotides read TGTGCCAGCAGTGCCCAGGTCTCCTACGAGCAGTACTTC. Translating it yields CASSAQVSYEQYF.

This clone has more than one count but fewer than ten. This chain uses TRBV4-1 with TRBJ2-1; the match to TRBD2 covers 7 bases. Looked up from germline, CDR1 is MGHRA and CDR2 is YSYEKL. V shed 6 bases, J shed 5 bases, and the junction held 4 bases outside the gene matches. The CDR3 consists of 13 residues. CDR3 DNA sequence: TGCGCCAGCAGGAGGGCGGGAGACAATGAGCAGTTCTTC. Translating it yields CASRRAGDNEQFF.

This rearrangement joins TRBV28 to TRBJ2-2; TRBD1 agrees at 7 bases. This CDR3 contains 14 residues. Per the germline V gene, CDR1 is MDHEN and CDR2 is SYDVKM. With 6 bases clipped from V and 7 bases from J, the junction kept 8 bases outside the gene matches. CDR3 loop: CASRPGQVVGELFF. The CDR3 coding sequence is TGTGCCAGCAGACCTGGACAGGTCGTCGGGGAGCTGTTTTTT.

V gene TRBV5-6 combines with J gene TRBJ1-1; D remains unclear. V was trimmed by 0 bases and J by 1 base, leaving 13 bases between them. This CDR3 region has 16 residues. Germline V gene lookup returns CDR1 SGHDT and CDR2 YYEEEE. CDR3 loop: CASSLVSSIGNTEAFF. The CDR3 region has the DNA TGTGCCAGCAGCTTGGTCTCGTCAATCGGGAACACTGAAGCTTTCTTT. Using reference TRBV5-6 and TRBJ1-1 for the parts outside the CDR3, the full variable domain is DAGVTQSPTHLIKTRGQQVTLRCSPKSGHDTVSWYQQALGQGPQFIFQYYEEEERQRGNFPDRFSGHQFPNYSSELNVNALLLGDSALYLCASSLVSSIGNTEAFFGQGTRLTVV.

The genes are TRBV9 and TRBJ2-2; D is perhaps TRBD1 (6 bases). The CDR3 is 16 residues long. Trimming cost V 2 bases and J 1 base, with 12 bases left between them. Germline V gene sequence: CDR1 SGDLS, CDR2 YYNGEE. CDR3: CASSVTTGMNTGELFF. In nucleotides, the CDR3 is TGTGCCAGCAGCGTTACGACAGGAATGAACACCGGGGAGCTGTTTTTT.

This clone was detected a few times. The chain combines TRBV5-4 with TRBJ2-2; 9 positions agree with TRBD1. There are 14 residues in the CDR3. CDR1 and CDR2 from the germline V gene are SGHNT and YYREEE (reference sequence). J gave up 6 bases and V 4 bases, and 4 bases lay outside the gene matches. CDR3: CASSPDRGAGELFF. Written as DNA, the CDR3 is TGTGCCAGCAGCCCGGACAGGGGCGCCGGGGAGCTGTTTTTT.

This clone has more than one count but fewer than ten. Here the CDR3 DNA reads TGTGCCAGCAGTGAAGTCTCCGGGGCCGGGGCCAACGTCCTGACTTTC. Translated, it gives CASSEVSGAGANVLTF. The chain carries TRBV6-1 and TRBJ2-6, with D perhaps matching TRBD1 or TRBD2 (5 bases each). From germline, CDR1 is MNHNS and CDR2 SASEGT. Between the trimmed V and J ends, which lost 1 base and 4 bases, there was a span of 11 bases. The CDR3 loop spans 16 amino acids.

This clone was seen only a few times. This chain links TRBV29-1 with TRBJ2-3; perhaps TRBD2 as D (5 bases). The CDR3 length is 11 residues. V was cut by 2 bases and J by 9 bases, with 9 bases left in between. Germline assignment: CDR1 SQVTM and CDR2 ANQGSEA. The CDR3 nucleotides are TGCAGCGTTGAATTCTCGGGAACGCAGTATTTT. Translated, it gives CSVEFSGTQYF.

This clone was recorded a few times. The J gene is TRBJ2-1, the V gene TRBV7-9; D uncertain. This CDR3 has 11 amino acids. In germline, CDR1 is SEHNR, CDR2 FQNEAQ (reference sequence). The V gene lost 1 base and the J gene lost 7 bases, with 2 bases spanning the gap. In nucleotides, the CDR3 is TGTGCCAGCAGCTTAGAAAATGAGCAGTTCTTC. Its translation is CASSLENEQFF.

This clone has only a few counts. DNA for the CDR3: TGCGCCAGCCAGGCGGACAGTCTCTACGAGCAGTACTTC. Encoded protein: CASQADSLYEQYF. This chain joins TRBV5-1 and TRBJ2-7; a possible D gene is TRBD1 (6 bases). Deletions cut 7 bases from V and 3 bases from J, with 14 bases between. Germline CDR1 reads SGHRS; CDR2 reads YFSETQ. The CDR3 is 13 amino acids.